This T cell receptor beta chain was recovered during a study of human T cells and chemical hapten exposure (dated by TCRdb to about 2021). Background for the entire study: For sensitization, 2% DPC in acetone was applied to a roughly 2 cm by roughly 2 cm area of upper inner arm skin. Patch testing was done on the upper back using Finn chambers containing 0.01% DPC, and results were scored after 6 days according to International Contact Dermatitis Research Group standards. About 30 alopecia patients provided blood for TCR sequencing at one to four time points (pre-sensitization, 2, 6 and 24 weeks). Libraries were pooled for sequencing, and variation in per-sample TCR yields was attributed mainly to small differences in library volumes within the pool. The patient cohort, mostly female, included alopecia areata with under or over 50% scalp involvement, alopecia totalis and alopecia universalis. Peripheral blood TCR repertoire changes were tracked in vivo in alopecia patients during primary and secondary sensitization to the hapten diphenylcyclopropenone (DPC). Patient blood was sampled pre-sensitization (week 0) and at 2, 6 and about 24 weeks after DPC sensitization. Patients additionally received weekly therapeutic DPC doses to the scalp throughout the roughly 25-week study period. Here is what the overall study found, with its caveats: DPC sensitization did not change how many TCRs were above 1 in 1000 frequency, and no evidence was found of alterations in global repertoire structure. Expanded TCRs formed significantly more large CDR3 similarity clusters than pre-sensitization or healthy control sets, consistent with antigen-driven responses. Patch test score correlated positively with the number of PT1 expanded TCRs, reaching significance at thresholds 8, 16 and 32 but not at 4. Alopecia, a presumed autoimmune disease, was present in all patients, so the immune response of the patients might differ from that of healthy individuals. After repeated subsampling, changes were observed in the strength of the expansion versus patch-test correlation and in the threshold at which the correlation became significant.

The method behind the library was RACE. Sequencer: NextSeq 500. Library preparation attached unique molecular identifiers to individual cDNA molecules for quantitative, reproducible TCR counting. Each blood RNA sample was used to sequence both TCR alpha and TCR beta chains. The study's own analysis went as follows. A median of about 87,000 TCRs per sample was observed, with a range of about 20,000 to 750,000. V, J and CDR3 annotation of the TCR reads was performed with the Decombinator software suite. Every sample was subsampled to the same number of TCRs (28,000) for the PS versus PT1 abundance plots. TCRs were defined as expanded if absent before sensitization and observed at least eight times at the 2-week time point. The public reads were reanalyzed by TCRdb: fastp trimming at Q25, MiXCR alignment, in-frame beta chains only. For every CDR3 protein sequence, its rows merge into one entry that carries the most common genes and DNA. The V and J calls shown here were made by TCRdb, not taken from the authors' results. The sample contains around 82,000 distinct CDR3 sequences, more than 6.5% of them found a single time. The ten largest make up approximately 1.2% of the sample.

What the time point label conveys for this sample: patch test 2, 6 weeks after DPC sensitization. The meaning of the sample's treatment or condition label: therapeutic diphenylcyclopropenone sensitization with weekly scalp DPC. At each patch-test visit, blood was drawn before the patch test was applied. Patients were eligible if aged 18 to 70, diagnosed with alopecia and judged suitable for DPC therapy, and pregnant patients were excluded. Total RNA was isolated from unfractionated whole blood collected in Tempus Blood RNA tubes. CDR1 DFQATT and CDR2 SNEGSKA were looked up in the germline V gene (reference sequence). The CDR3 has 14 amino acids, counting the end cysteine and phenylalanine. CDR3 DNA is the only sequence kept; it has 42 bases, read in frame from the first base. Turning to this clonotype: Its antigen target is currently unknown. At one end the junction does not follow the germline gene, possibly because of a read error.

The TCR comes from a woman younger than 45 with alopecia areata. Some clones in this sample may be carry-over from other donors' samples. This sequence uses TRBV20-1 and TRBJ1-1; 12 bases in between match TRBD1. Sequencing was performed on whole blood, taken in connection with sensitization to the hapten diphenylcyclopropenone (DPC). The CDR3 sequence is CSARAGTGGTEASF. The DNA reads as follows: TGCAGTGCTAGAGCGGGGACAGGGGGCACTGAAGCTTCCTTT.